This TCR beta chain was captured by sequencing in a study of blood T cell repertoires in COVID-19. For the study at large: Sites in the United States, Italy and Spain provided acute and convalescent COVID-19 samples.

Study processing details: Amplification of reference gene primers was used by the study to estimate nucleated cell counts. Repertoires were generated with immunoSEQ multiplex PCR, while TCRdb's copy carries only in-frame clones and drops some. The V and J calls and clone size are taken from that table; D and trimming were inferred from the DNA. The data contain around 120,000 clones, around 91% of them singletons. The sample holds one count of this clone. Enrollment of patients from Seattle took place during active infection, with longitudinal follow-up. The source is a woman aged 55 to 70 with COVID-19, enrolled during active disease. The sample consisted of peripheral blood.

This CDR3 reads CASSLGYSVGEAEAFF. DNA for the CDR3: TGTGCCAGCAGCTTAGGATATTCAGTCGGGGAGGCTGAAGCTTTCTTT. This chain connects TRBV7-6 to TRBJ1-1; no clear D. Trimming cost V 1 base and J 6 bases, with 18 bases left between them. Germline V gives CDR1 SGHVS, CDR2 FNYEAQ. The CDR3 covers 16 residues.